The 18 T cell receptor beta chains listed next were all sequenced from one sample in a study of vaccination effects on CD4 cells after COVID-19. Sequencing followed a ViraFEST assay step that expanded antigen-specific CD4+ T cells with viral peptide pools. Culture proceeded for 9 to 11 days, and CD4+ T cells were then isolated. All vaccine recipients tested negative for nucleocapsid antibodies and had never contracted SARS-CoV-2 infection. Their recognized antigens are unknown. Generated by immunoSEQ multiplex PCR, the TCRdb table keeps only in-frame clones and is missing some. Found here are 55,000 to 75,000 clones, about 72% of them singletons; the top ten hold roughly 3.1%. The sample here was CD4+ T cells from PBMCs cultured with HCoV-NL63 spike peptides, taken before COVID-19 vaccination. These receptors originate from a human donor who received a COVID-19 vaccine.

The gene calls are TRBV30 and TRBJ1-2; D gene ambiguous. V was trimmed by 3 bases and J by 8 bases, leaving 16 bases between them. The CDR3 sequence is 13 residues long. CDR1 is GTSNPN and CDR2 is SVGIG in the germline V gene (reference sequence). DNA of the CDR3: TGTGCCTGGAGCGCCATCGTGAAGGAGGGCTACACCTTC. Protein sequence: CAWSAIVKEGYTF.

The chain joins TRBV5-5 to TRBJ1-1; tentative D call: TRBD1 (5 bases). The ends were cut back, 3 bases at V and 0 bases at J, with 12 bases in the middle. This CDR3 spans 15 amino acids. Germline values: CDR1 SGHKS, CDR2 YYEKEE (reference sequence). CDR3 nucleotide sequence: TGTGCCAGCAGCTGGGACGGAGCCATGAACACTGAAGCTTTCTTT. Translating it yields CASSWDGAMNTEAFF.

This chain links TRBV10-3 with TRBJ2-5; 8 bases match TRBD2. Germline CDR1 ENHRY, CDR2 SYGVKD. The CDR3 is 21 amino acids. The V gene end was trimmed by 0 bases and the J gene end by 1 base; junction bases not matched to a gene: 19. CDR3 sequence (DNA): TGTGCCATCAGTGAGTCTCTCGGTAGTAGCGGGGCCCCAAACCGCCAAGAGACCCAGTACTTC. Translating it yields CAISESLGSSGAPNRQETQYF.

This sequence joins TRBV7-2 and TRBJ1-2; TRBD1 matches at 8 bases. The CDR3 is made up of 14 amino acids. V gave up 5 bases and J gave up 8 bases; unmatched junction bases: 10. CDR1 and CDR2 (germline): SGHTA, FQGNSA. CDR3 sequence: CASSQGARPGGYTF. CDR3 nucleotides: TGTGCCAGCAGCCAGGGGGCGAGGCCCGGGGGCTACACCTTC.

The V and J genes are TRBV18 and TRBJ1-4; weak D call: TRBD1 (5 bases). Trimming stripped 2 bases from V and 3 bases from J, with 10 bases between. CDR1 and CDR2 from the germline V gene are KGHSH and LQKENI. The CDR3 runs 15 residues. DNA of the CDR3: TGTGCCAGCTCACCAAGCGGGGGAGCTAATGAAAAACTGTTTTTT. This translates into CASSPSGGANEKLFF. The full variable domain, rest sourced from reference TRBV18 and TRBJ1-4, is NAGVMQNPRHLVRRRGQEARLRCSPMKGHSHVYWYRQLPEEGLKFMVYLQKENIIDESGMPKERFSAEFPKEGPSILRIQQVVRGDSAAYFCASSPSGGANEKLFFGSGTQLSVL.

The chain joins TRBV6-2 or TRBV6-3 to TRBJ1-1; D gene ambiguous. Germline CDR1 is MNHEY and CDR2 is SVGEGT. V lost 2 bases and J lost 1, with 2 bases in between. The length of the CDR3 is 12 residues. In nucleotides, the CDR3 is TGTGCCAGCAGTTACGAGAACACTGAAGCTTTCTTT. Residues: CASSYENTEAFF.

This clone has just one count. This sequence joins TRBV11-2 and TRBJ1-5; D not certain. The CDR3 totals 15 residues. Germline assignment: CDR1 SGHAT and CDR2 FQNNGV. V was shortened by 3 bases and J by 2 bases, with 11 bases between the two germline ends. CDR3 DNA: TGTGCCAGCAGCTTTAAGGGAGGTCGCAATCAGCCCCAGCATTTT. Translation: CASSFKGGRNQPQHF.

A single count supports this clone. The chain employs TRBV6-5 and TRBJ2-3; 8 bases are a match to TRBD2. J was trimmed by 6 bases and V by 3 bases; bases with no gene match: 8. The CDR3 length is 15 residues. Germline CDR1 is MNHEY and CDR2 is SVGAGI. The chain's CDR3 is CASSYRGRQGDTQYF. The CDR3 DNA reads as TGTGCCAGCAGTTATCGCGGGAGGCAAGGGGATACGCAGTATTTT.

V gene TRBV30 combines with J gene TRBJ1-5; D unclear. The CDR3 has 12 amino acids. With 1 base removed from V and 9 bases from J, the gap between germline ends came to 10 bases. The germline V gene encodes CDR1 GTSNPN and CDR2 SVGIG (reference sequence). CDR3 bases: TGTGCCTGGAGTGGCCCCTTGGGGCCCCAGCATTTT. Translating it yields CAWSGPLGPQHF. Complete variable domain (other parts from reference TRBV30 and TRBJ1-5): SQTIHQWPATLVQPVGSPLSLECTVEGTSNPNLYWYRQAAGRGLQLLFYSVGIGQISSEVPQNLSASRPQDRQFILSSKKLLLSDSGFYLCAWSGPLGPQHFGDGTRLSIL.

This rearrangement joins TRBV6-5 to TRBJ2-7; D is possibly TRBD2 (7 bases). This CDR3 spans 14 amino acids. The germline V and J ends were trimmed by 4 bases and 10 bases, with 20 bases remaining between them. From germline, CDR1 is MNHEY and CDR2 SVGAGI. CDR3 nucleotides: TGTGCCAGCAGTTTCCGGACCGAGGGGGGGGATCAGTACGTC. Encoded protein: CASSFRTEGGDQYV.

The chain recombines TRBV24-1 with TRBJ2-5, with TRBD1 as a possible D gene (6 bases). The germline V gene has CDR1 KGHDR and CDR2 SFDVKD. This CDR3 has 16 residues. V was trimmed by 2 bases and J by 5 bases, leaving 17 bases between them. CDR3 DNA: TGTGCCACCAGTGATTACTCAACAGGGTCGGGGGAGACCCAGTACTTC. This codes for CATSDYSTGSGETQYF.

The CDR3 nucleotides are TGTGCCAGCAGCCCTAGAGCGGGGGACTCTCAAGAGACCCAGTACTTC. This encodes CASSPRAGDSQETQYF. The chain employs TRBV7-6 and TRBJ2-5, with 8 positions matching TRBD2. The germline V gene has CDR1 SGHVS and CDR2 FNYEAQ. Germline trimming cut 5 bases from V and 2 bases from J; bases unmatched to any gene: 10. The CDR3 sequence is 16 residues long.

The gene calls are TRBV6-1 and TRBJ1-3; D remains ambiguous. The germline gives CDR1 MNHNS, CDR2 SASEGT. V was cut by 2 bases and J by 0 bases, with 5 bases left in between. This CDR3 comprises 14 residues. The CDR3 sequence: CASSEHSSGNTIYF. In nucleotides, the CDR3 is TGTGCCAGCAGTGAACACAGCTCTGGAAACACCATATATTTT.

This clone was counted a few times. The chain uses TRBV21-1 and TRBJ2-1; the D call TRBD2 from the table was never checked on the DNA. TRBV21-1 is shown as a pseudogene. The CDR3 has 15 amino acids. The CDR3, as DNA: TGTGCCAGCAGCAAAACTAGCGGGGGGGCCTATGAGCAGTTCTTC. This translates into CASSKTSGGAYEQFF.

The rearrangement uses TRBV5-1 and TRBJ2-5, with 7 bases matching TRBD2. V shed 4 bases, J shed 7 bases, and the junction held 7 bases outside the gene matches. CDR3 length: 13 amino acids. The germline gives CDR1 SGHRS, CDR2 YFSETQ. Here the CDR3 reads CASSIDWGGTQYF. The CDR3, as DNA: TGCGCCAGCAGCATTGACTGGGGGGGGACCCAGTACTTC.

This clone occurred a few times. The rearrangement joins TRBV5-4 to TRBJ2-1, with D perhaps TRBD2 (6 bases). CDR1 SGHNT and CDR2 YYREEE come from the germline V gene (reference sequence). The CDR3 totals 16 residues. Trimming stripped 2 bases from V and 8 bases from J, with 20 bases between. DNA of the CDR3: TGTGCCAGCAGCTTAGACCTCGGGACTCGCTCAGATGAGCAGTTCTTC. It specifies CASSLDLGTRSDEQFF.

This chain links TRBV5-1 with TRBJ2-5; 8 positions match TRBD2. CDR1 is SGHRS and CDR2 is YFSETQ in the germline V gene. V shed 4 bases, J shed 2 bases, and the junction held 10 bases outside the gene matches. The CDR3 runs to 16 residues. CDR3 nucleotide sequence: TGCGCCAGCAGCCGAGGGGTAGCGGGGCTACAAGAGACCCAGTACTTC. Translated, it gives CASSRGVAGLQETQYF. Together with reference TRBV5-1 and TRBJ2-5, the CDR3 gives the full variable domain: KAGVTQTPRYLIKTRGQQVTLSCSPISGHRSVSWYQQTPGQGLQFLFEYFSETQRNKGNFPGRFSGRQFSNSRSEMNVSTLELGDSALYLCASSRGVAGLQETQYFGPGTRLLVL.

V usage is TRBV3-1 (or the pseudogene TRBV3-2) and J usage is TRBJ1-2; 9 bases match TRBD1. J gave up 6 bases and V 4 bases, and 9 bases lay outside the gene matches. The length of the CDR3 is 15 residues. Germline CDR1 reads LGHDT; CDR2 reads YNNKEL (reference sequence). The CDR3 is CASSLRGQGLDGYTF. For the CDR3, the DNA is TGTGCCAGCAGCCTAAGGGGACAGGGTTTGGATGGCTACACCTTC.